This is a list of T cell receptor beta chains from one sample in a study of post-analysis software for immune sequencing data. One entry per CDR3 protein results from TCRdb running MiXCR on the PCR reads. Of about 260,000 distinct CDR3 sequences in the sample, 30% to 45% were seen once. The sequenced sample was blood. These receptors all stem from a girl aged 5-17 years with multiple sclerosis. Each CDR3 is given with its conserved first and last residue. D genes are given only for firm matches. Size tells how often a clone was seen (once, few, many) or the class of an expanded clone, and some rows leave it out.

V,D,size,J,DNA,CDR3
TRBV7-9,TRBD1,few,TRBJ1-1,TGTGCCAGCAGCTGGGGGACAGGGACCTATGAAGCTTTCTTT,CASSWGTGTYEAFF
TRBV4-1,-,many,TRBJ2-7,TGCGCCAGCAGCCAAGAGCCTGCGGTTCAGGACGAGCAGTACTTC,CASSQEPAVQDEQYF
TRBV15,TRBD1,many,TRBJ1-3,TGTGCCACCAGCTACGACCGTATCAGGGGGAACACCATATATTTT,CATSYDRIRGNTIYF
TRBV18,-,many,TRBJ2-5,TGTGCCAGCTCACCACCTAGGCCGGCAAGCGAGACCCAGTACTTC,CASSPPRPASETQYF
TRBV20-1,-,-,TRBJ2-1,TGCAGTGCTATTACTAGCCGGCATTACAATGAGCAGTTCTTC,CSAITSRHYNEQFF
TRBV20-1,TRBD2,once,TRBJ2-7,TGCAGTGCTAAACTAGCGGGGCGAAGCTACGAGCAGTACTTC,CSAKLAGRSYEQYF
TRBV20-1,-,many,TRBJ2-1,TGCAGTGCTAGAGATTCCAGGGGCCACAATGAGCAGTTCTTC,CSARDSRGHNEQFF
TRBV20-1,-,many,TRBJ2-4,TGCAGTGCTAAGCTAGGGGGAATAACCAAAAACATTCAGTACTTC,CSAKLGGITKNIQYF
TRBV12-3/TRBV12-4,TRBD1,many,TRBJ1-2,TGTGCCAGCAGTTTAACAGGGGGCCACTATGGCTACACCTTC,CASSLTGGHYGYTF
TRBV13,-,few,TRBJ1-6,TGTGCCAGCAGCTTACCTCAGTATAATTCACCCCTCCACTTT,CASSLPQYNSPLHF
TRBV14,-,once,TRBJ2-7,TGTGCCAGCAGCCAGTTACGGGGATACGAGCAGTACTTC,CASSQLRGYEQYF
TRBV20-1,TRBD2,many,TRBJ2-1,TGCAGTGCTAGAGGGGCCCCTAGGGAGGGCCTGGCGTTCTTC,CSARGAPREGLAFF
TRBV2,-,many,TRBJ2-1,TGTGCCAGCAGACAGGGTGGCTACAATGAGCAGTTCTTC,CASRQGGYNEQFF
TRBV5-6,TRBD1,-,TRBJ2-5,TGTGCCTGCAGGAACGGACAGGGCCAAGAGACCCAGTACTTC,CACRNGQGQETQYF
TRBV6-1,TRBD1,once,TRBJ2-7,TGTGCCTGCCAAGCTACCGGGACAGGGGGCGACGAGCAGTACTTC,CACQATGTGGDEQYF
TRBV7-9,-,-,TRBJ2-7,TGTGCCAGCAGCTTGGACACTGTCTCCTACGAGCAGTACTTC,CASSLDTVSYEQYF
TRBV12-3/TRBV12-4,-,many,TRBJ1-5,TGTGCCAGCAGTAAAAGGGAGGCACAGCCCCAGCATTTT,CASSKREAQPQHF
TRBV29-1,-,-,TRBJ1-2,TGCAGCGTTGAGCAAGGGAAGTATGGCTACACCTTC,CSVEQGKYGYTF
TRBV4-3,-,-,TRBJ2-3,TGCGCCAGCAGCCTTGAAAGGACATTCTTATCTAGCACAGATACGCAGTATTTT,CASSLERTFLSSTDTQYF
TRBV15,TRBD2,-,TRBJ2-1,TGTGCCACCAGCGGAATGGCGGGAGGGCCGAATGAGCAGTTCTTC,CATSGMAGGPNEQFF
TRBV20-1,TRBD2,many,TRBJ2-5,TGCGCTGGACTAGCGGGAATATCGGGGGAGACCCAGTACTTC,CAGLAGISGETQYF
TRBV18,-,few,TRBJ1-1,TGTGCCAGCTCACAAAGACAGAACACTGAAGCTTTCTTT,CASSQRQNTEAFF
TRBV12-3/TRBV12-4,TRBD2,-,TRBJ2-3,TGTGCCAGCAGTACGATACTAGCGGGAAGCACAGATATGCAGTATTTT,CASSTILAGSTDMQYF
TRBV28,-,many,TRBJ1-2,TGTGCCAGCAGTCCCTCCTGGCAGGGTGGCTACACCTTC,CASSPSWQGGYTF
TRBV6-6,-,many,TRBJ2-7,TGTGCCAGCAGTTGGCGGGGCTACGAGCAGTACTTC,CASSWRGYEQYF
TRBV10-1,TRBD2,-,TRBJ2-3,TGCGCCAGCAGTGAGTCTGCGGGAGGGGTAGATACGCAGTATTTT,CASSESAGGVDTQYF
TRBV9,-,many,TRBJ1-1,TGTGCCAGCAGCGTAGAGGGGAACACTGAAGCTTTCTTT,CASSVEGNTEAFF
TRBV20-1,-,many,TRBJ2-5,TGCAGTGCTAGAAGGACAGGCGGGGGGGAGACCCAGTACTTC,CSARRTGGGETQYF
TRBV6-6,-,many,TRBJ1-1,TGTGCCAGCAGTTACGGGACCTGGGCGTGGAACACTGAAGCTTTCTTT,CASSYGTWAWNTEAFF
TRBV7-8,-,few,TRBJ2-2,TGTGCCAGCAGCTCCCCCCCCGGGGAGCTGTTTTTT,CASSSPPGELFF
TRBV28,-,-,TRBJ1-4,TGTGCCAGCAAAACCCCAGGGGCGTTAAGGGAAAAACTGTTTTTT,CASKTPGALREKLFF
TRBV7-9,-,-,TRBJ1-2,TGTGCCAGCGGCTTAGTTAGCAGGGCCGCTAACTATGGCTACACCTTC,CASGLVSRAANYGYTF
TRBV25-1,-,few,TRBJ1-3,TGTGCCAGCACCGCAGGGGGAAACACCATATATTTT,CASTAGGNTIYF
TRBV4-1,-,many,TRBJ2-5,TGCGCCAGCAGCCAAGAATTCACGTCCGGGGCCCAGTACTTC,CASSQEFTSGAQYF
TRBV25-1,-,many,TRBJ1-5,TGTGCCAGCAGTGCTTCCTCTCCGTCCAGGGGCAATCAGCCCCAGCATTTT,CASSASSPSRGNQPQHF
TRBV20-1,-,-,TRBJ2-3,TGCAGTGCTGAAATACAGGGCTCAGATACGCAGTATTTT,CSAEIQGSDTQYF